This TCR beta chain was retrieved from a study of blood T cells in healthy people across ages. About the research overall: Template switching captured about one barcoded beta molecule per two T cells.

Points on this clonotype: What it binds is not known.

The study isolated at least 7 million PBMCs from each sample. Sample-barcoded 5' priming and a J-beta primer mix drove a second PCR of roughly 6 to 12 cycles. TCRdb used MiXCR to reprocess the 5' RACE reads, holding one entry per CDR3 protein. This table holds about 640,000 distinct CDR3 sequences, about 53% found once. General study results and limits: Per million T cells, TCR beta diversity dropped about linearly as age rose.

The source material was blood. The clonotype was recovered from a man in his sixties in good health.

CDR3 bases: TGCGCCAGCAGCTTGGGCCTATGGGATGAAAAACTGTTTTTT. The encoded protein is CASSLGLWDEKLFF. The J gene is TRBJ1-4, the V gene TRBV5-1, with D uncertain. The germline V gene encodes CDR1 SGHRS and CDR2 YFSETQ. The CDR3 length is 14 residues. The germline V and J ends were trimmed by 0 bases and 6 bases, with 9 bases remaining between them. Using reference TRBV5-1 and TRBJ1-4 for the parts outside the CDR3, the full variable domain is KAGVTQTPRYLIKTRGQQVTLSCSPISGHRSVSWYQQTPGQGLQFLFEYFSETQRNKGNFPGRFSGRQFSNSRSEMNVSTLELGDSALYLCASSLGLWDEKLFFGSGTQLSVL.